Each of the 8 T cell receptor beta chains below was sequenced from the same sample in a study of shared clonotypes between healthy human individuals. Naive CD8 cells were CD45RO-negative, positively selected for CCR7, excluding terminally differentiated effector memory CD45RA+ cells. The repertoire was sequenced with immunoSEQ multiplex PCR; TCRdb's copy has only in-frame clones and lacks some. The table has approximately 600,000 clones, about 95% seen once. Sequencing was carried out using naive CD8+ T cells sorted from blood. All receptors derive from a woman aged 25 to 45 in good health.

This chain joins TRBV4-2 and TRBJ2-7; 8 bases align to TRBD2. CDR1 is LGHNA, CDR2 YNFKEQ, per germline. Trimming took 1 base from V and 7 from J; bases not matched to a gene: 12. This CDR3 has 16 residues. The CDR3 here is CASSQGPGGPSGEQYF. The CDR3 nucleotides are TGTGCCAGCAGCCAAGGACCGGGAGGGCCGTCCGGGGAGCAGTACTTC.

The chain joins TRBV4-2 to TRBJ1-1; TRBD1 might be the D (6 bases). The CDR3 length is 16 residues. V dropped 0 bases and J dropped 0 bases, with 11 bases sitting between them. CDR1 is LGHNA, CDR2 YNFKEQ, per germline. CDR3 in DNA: TGTGCCAGCAGCCAAGAGTGGGGGGACATGAACACTGAAGCTTTCTTT. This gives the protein CASSQEWGDMNTEAFF.

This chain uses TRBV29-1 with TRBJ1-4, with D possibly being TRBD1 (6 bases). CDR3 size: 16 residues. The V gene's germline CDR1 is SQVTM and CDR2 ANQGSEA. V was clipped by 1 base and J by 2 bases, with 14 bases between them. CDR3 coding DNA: TGCAGCGTTGAAGGAATCAGGGGCGTTACTAATGAAAAACTGTTTTTT. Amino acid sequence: CSVEGIRGVTNEKLFF. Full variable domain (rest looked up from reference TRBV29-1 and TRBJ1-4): SAVISQKPSRDICQRGTSLTIQCQVDSQVTMMFWYRQQPGQSLTLIATANQGSEATYESGFVIDKFPISRPNLTFSTLTVSNMSPEDSSIYLCSVEGIRGVTNEKLFFGSGTQLSVL.

The CDR3 reads CASSQDSGHKNTEAFF. CDR3 DNA sequence: TGTGCCAGCAGCCAAGATTCGGGACACAAGAACACTGAAGCTTTCTTT. The chain links TRBV14 to TRBJ1-1, with D perhaps TRBD1 (6 bases). CDR1 and CDR2 (germline): SGHDN, FVKESK. V gave up 0 bases and J gave up 1 base, with 12 bases separating them. This CDR3 has 16 residues.

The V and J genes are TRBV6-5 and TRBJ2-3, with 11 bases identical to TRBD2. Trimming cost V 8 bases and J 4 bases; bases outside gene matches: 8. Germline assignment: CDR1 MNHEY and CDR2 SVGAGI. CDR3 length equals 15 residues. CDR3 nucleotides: TGTGCCAGCCTATCACTAGCGGGAGTGGCAGATACGCAGTATTTT. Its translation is CASLSLAGVADTQYF.

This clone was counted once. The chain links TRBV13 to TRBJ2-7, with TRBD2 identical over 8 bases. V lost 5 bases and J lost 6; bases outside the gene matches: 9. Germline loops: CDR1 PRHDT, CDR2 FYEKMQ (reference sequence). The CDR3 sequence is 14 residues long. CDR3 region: CASSKLALAGEQYF. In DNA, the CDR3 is TGTGCCAGCAGCAAATTGGCCCTAGCGGGCGAGCAGTACTTC.

CDR3 loop: CASRKTGRTEAFF. The CDR3 coding sequence is TGTGCCAGCAGAAAGACAGGAAGGACTGAAGCTTTCTTT. The chain uses TRBV2 and TRBJ1-1, with a possible D match to TRBD1 (6 bases). From germline, CDR1 is SNHLY and CDR2 FYNNEI. V was clipped by 6 bases and J by 5 bases, with 13 bases between them. This CDR3 comprises 13 residues.

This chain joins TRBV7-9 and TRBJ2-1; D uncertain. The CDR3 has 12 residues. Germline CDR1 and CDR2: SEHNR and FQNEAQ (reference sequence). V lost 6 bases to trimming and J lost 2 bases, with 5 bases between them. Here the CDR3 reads CASSPTYNEQFF. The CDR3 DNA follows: TGTGCCAGCAGTCCTACCTACAATGAGCAGTTCTTC.